Listed here is a single T cell receptor beta chain. This CDR3 region has 17 residues. Trimming removed 6 bases from V and 5 bases from J, with 23 bases in between. The data are from a study of Tregs in tolerant kidney transplant recipients. Repertoires were generated with immunoSEQ multiplex PCR, while TCRdb's copy carries only in-frame clones and drops some. This repertoire shows roughly 80,000 clones, roughly nine tenths found once; its top ten account for roughly 1.4%. Related graft donors supplied nonmyeloablative bone marrow transplants, and mixed chimerism was transient. The sample in question was CD4+ T cells from blood (PBMCs), obtained 24 months after the transplant. V and J are TRBV5-3 and TRBJ2-2; possible D gene TRBD1, 5 bases. TRBV5-3 is flagged as an ORF with uncertain function. This receptor was taken from a human patient who received a combined kidney and bone marrow transplant. Some T cells may have originated in the graft donor. CDR3 region: CARNNCQGSPRTGELFF. CDR3 sequence (DNA): TGTGCCAGAAACAATTGTCAGGGTAGCCCCAGGACCGGGGAGCTGTTTTTT.